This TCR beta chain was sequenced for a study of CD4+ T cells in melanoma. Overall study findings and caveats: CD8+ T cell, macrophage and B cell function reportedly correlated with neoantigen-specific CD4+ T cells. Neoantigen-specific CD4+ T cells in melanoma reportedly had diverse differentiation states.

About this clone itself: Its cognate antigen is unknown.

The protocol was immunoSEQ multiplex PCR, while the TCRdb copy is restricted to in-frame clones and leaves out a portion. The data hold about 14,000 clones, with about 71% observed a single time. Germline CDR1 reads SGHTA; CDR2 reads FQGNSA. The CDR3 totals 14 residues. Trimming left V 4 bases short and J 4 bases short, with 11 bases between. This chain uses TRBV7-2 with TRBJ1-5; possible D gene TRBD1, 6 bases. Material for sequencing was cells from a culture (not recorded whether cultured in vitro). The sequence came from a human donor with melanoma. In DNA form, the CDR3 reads TGTGCCAGCAGCTCGGTACAGGGTAATCAGCCCCAGCATTTT. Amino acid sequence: CASSSVQGNQPQHF.